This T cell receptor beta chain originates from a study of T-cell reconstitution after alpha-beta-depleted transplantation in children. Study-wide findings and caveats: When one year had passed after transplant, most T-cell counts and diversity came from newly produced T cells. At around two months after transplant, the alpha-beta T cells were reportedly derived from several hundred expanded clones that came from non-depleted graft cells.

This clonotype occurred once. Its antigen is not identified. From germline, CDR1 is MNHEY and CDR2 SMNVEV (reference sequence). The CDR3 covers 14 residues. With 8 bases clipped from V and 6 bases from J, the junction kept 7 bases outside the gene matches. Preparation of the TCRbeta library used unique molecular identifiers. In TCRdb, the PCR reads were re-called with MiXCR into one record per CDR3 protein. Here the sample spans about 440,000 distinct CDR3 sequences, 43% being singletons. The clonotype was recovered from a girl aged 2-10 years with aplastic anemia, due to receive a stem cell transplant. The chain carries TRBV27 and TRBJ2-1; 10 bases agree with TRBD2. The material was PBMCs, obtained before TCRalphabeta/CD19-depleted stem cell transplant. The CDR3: CASRTSGAPNEQFF. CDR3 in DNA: TGTGCCAGCCGAACTAGCGGGGCCCCCAATGAGCAGTTCTTC.